What follows is one T cell receptor beta chain and its context. Its antigen is undetermined. The PCR employed 60 Vbeta primers together with 13 Jbeta primers. Profiling relied on immunoSEQ multiplex PCR, and the TCRdb table lists in-frame clones only, not all of them. Among about 87,000 clones listed, around 70% were seen once. This entry belongs to a study of cytomegalovirus exposure and HLA in healthy donors. Study-wide results and caveats: What a later analysis showed was that several of the most significant clusters appeared linked to common viral pathogens.

With 3 bases removed from V and 7 bases from J, the gap between germline ends came to 15 bases. Germline loops: CDR1 SEHNR, CDR2 FQNEAQ (reference sequence). This CDR3 contains 15 residues. Unrecorded immune exposures were likely, despite nominal health at sampling. The clonotype was recovered from a young man in good health and CMV-seropositive. This chain links TRBV7-9 with TRBJ1-4; no firm D call. The specimen was PBMCs. CDR3: CASSFKGDEGEKLFF. CDR3 coding DNA: TGTGCCAGCAGCTTTAAGGGAGATGAAGGTGAAAAACTGTTTTTT. Supplemented by reference TRBV7-9 and TRBJ1-4, the full variable domain reads DTGVSQNPRHKITKRGQNVTFRCDPISEHNRLYWYRQTLGQGPEFLTYFQNEAQLEKSRLLSDRFSAERPKGSFSTLEIQRTEQGDSAMYLCASSFKGDEGEKLFFGSGTQLSVL.